Below, 27 T cell receptor beta chains from the same sample are listed, as sequenced in a study of blood T cell repertoires in COVID-19 (TCRdb year 2020). Library preparation employed the immunoSEQ multiplex PCR assay. TCRdb mirrors the immuneACCESS table, restricted to in-frame sequences. Some clones are absent from its copies; in checked studies, under half trace to an unresolved V gene, and the reason for the others is unknown. This sample lists around 140,000 clones; about 86% were detected once. More than 7.5% of the sample comes from the top ten. Sequencing was done on a sample of peripheral blood. The receptor source for this set is a woman in her fifties or sixties with active or convalescent COVID-19.

The genes are TRBV30 and TRBJ1-4; 9 positions agree with TRBD1. Germline values: CDR1 GTSNPN, CDR2 SVGIG (reference sequence). The CDR3 runs 13 residues. V was pared by 5 bases and J by 8 bases, with 6 bases of the junction left unmatched. CDR3 in amino acids: CAWAGTGFEKLFF. CDR3 bases: TGTGCCTGGGCCGGGACAGGGTTCGAAAAACTGTTTTTT.

V is TRBV21-1 and J is TRBJ2-7; no DNA check was done on the table's D call, TRBD1. TRBV21-1 is a pseudogene locus. The CDR3 loop spans 13 amino acids. CDR3 DNA sequence: TGTGCCAGCAGCAAGGACAGGGTCTACGAGCAGTACTTC. Its protein is CASSKDRVYEQYF.

The table lists this clone with a few counts. V usage is TRBV28 and J usage is TRBJ2-7, with a possible D match to TRBD1 (6 bases). Germline values: CDR1 MDHEN, CDR2 SYDVKM. The CDR3 runs to 14 residues. Trimming shortened V by 2 bases and J by 4 bases, and 12 bases separated the two germline ends. The CDR3 DNA follows: TGTGCCAGCAGTTTAGAGGCAGGGGCGTACGAGCAGTACGTC. It codes for CASSLEAGAYEQYV.

This chain's CDR3 is CASSLGSGLAGTDTQYF. The CDR3 bases are TGTGCCAGCAGCTTAGGTTCGGGCCTAGCAGGTACAGATACGCAGTATTTT. The J gene is TRBJ2-3, the V gene TRBV11-2, with D maybe TRBD2 (5 bases). The CDR3 loop spans 17 amino acids. Trimming shortened V by 1 base and J by 3 bases, and 17 bases separated the two germline ends. CDR1 and CDR2 (germline): SGHAT, FQNNGV. Looking up the rest from reference TRBV11-2 and TRBJ2-3 gives the full variable domain: EAGVAQSPRYKIIEKRQSVAFWCNPISGHATLYWYQQILGQGPKLLIQFQNNGVVDDSQLPKDRFSAERLKGVDSTLKIQPAKLEDSAVYLCASSLGSGLAGTDTQYFGPGTRLTVL.

The chain uses TRBV4-3 and TRBJ2-1; 14 bases align to TRBD2. Germline V CDR1 and CDR2: LGHNA, YSLEER. With V trimmed by 3 bases and J by 6 bases, 1 base remained unmatched. The CDR3 runs to 15 residues. This CDR3 reads CASSHGLAGGNEQFF. The CDR3 DNA follows: TGCGCCAGCAGCCATGGACTAGCGGGAGGCAATGAGCAGTTCTTC.

This chain links TRBV19 with TRBJ2-1; D uncertain. Germline assignment: CDR1 LNHDA and CDR2 SQIVND (reference sequence). V dropped 5 bases and J dropped 1 base, with 12 bases sitting between them. The CDR3 has 15 amino acids. The CDR3 region has the DNA TGTGCCAGTAGTCCCCCTACCAAGTCCTACAATGAGCAGTTCTTC. Protein product: CASSPPTKSYNEQFF.

The V call is TRBV5-1, the J call TRBJ2-3; TRBD2 matches at 11 bases. CDR3 size: 17 residues. Trimming removed 0 bases from V and 1 base from J; junction bases left unmatched: 4. The germline CDR1 and CDR2 sequences are SGHRS and YFSETQ. CDR3 sequence reads: CASSLEELAGGTDTQYF. The CDR3 coding sequence is TGCGCCAGCAGCTTGGAGGAACTAGCGGGGGGCACAGATACGCAGTATTTT.

The chain is built from TRBV6-1 and TRBJ2-2, with TRBD1 as a possible D gene (6 bases). With 0 bases removed from V and 4 bases from J, the gap between germline ends came to 12 bases. Germline CDR1 reads MNHNS; CDR2 reads SASEGT. The CDR3 consists of 16 residues. As DNA, the CDR3 is TGTGCCAGCAGTGAAGCGTTCAGGGGTCCCACCGGGGAGCTGTTTTTT. Protein sequence: CASSEAFRGPTGELFF.

The chain is built from TRBV28 and TRBJ2-1; tentatively, D is TRBD2 (5 bases). The CDR3 runs to 11 residues. Trimming removed 4 bases at V and 13 bases at J, with 11 bases between. Germline V gene data show CDR1 as MDHEN and CDR2 as SYDVKM. DNA for the CDR3: TGTGCCAGCAGTTCTCGGGAATCTCAGTTCTTC. This translates into CASSSRESQFF. Complete variable domain (other parts from reference TRBV28 and TRBJ2-1): DVKVTQSSRYLVKRTGEKVFLECVQDMDHENMFWYRQDPGLGLRLIYFSYDVKMKEKGDIPEGYSVSREKKERFSLILESASTNQTSMYLCASSSRESQFFGPGTRLTVL.

This clone was seen only a few times. This chain uses TRBV21-1 with TRBJ2-7; TRBD2 is taken as the D call from the table, unchecked against the DNA. TRBV21-1 is flagged as a pseudogene. The CDR3 length is 13 residues. CDR3 protein: CAMVDGGTYEQYV. CDR3 DNA sequence: TGTGCCATGGTCGACGGGGGAACCTACGAGCAGTACGTC.

The chain employs TRBV10-3 and TRBJ1-3; TRBD1 agrees at 9 bases. Per the germline V gene, CDR1 is ENHRY and CDR2 is SYGVKD. This CDR3 comprises 16 residues. Trimming took 5 bases from V and 2 from J; bases not matched to a gene: 7. The CDR3 region is CAISPGQGTAGNTIYF. DNA of the CDR3: TGTGCCATCAGTCCAGGACAGGGGACGGCTGGAAACACCATATATTTT.

The rearrangement uses TRBV5-1 and TRBJ1-5, with a weak D call TRBD1 (6 bases). The CDR3 consists of 15 residues. Trimming stripped 2 bases from V and 6 bases from J, with 15 bases between. The germline V gene has CDR1 SGHRS and CDR2 YFSETQ. The CDR3 loop is CASSLNGGQGQPQHF. The CDR3 DNA follows: TGCGCCAGCAGCTTAAACGGGGGGCAGGGTCAGCCCCAGCATTTT.

This clone has only one observation. The rearrangement links TRBV9 to TRBJ2-1; 12 bases are shared with TRBD1. V dropped 0 bases and J dropped 7; count of bases not matched to a gene: 8. This CDR3 comprises 17 residues. Germline CDR1 and CDR2: SGDLS and YYNGEE. The CDR3 coding sequence is TGTGCCAGCAGCGTAGGGGTCGGGACAGGGGGCCGAAATGAGCAGTTCTTC. It specifies CASSVGVGTGGRNEQFF.

Only a few counts were recorded for this clone. This chain links TRBV6-2 or TRBV6-3 with TRBJ1-5; weak D call: TRBD1 (5 bases). V was trimmed by 6 bases and J by 3 bases, leaving 15 bases between them. The germline gives CDR1 MNHEY, CDR2 SVGEGT. The CDR3 loop spans 15 amino acids. Here the CDR3 reads CASSRLGGFNQPQHF. The CDR3 DNA is TGTGCCAGCAGCCGACTGGGGGGATTCAATCAGCCCCAGCATTTT.

This chain uses TRBV2 with TRBJ1-1; possibly TRBD1 for D (5 bases). V lost 3 bases to trimming and J lost 1 base, with 6 bases between them. The germline V gene encodes CDR1 SNHLY and CDR2 FYNNEI. CDR3 size: 13 residues. CDR3 residues: CASSDRENTEAFF. The DNA of the CDR3 is TGTGCCAGCAGTGACAGGGAGAACACTGAAGCTTTCTTT.

This chain connects TRBV28 to TRBJ2-5, with 7 bases that match TRBD1. The CDR3 spans 13 residues. V shed 5 bases, J shed 2 bases, and the junction held 2 bases outside the gene matches. CDR1 and CDR2 (germline): MDHEN, SYDVKM. For the CDR3, the DNA is TGTGCCAGCAGTAGGACAGGACAAGAGACCCAGTACTTC. It specifies CASSRTGQETQYF.

This clone appeared a few times. This rearrangement joins TRBV6-5 to TRBJ1-5; no definite D call. V was clipped by 8 bases and J by 0 bases, with 14 bases between them. The CDR3 extends over 15 amino acids. Germline values: CDR1 MNHEY, CDR2 SVGAGI. The CDR3 coding sequence is TGTGCCAGCGCCCTGAACCCAGATAGCAATCAGCCCCAGCATTTT. Translating it yields CASALNPDSNQPQHF.

This clone has more than one count but fewer than ten. The J gene is TRBJ1-1, the V gene TRBV11-2, with TRBD1 as a possible D gene (5 bases). Germline V gene data show CDR1 as SGHAT and CDR2 as FQNNGV. The CDR3 covers 14 residues. V was shortened by 4 bases and J by 3 bases, with 12 bases between the two germline ends. The CDR3 nucleotides are TGTGCCAGCAGCTGGCAGGGATCCGACACTGAAGCTTTCTTT. It is translated as CASSWQGSDTEAFF.

J is TRBJ2-7 and V is TRBV9; D unclear. V was clipped by 0 bases and J by 3 bases, with 13 bases between them. CDR1 SGDLS and CDR2 YYNGEE come from the germline V gene. The CDR3 consists of 15 residues. The CDR3 region is CASSVAERHHYEQYV. As DNA, the CDR3 is TGTGCCAGCAGCGTAGCCGAGAGACATCACTACGAGCAGTACGTC.

This chain connects TRBV6-2 or TRBV6-3 to TRBJ2-7; 9 bases align to TRBD1. V dropped 5 bases and J dropped 1; count of bases not matched to a gene: 6. The CDR3 spans 15 residues. Germline V lookup: CDR1 MNHEY, CDR2 SVGEGT. CDR3 nucleotides: TGTGCCAGCAGTCCGCGACAGGGGGAGTCCTACGAGCAGTACTTC. This codes for CASSPRQGESYEQYF.

The rearrangement links TRBV7-2 to TRBJ1-1, with D uncertain. Trimming stripped 2 bases from V and 7 bases from J, with 11 bases between. The germline V gene encodes CDR1 SGHTA and CDR2 FQGNSA. The CDR3 consists of 13 residues. The CDR3 DNA sequence: TGTGCCAGCAGCTTACCCCAAACGGGTGAAGCTTTCTTT. Its translation: CASSLPQTGEAFF.

This clone was counted a few times. The chain employs TRBV7-2 and TRBJ2-3, with D perhaps TRBD2 (6 bases). Germline-derived CDR1 and CDR2 are SGHTA and FQGNSA. The germline V and J ends were trimmed by 0 bases and 4 bases, with 11 bases remaining between them. The CDR3 extends over 15 amino acids. The CDR3 loop reads CASSLAPLAADTQYF. CDR3 nucleotide sequence: TGTGCCAGCAGCTTAGCGCCACTAGCTGCAGATACGCAGTATTTT.

The rearrangement links TRBV9 to TRBJ2-7; 7 bases map to TRBD2. J lost 4 bases, V lost 0 bases, and 10 bases had no gene match. CDR3 length: 16 amino acids. The germline V gene encodes CDR1 SGDLS and CDR2 YYNGEE. In DNA form, the CDR3 reads TGTGCCAGCAGCGTAGGCCCAGGGAGGGGATGGTACGAGCAGTACTTC. Amino acid sequence: CASSVGPGRGWYEQYF. Full variable domain (missing parts from reference TRBV9 and TRBJ2-7): DSGVTQTPKHLITATGQRVTLRCSPRSGDLSVYWYQQSLDQGLQFLIQYYNGEERAKGNILERFSAQQFPDLHSELNLSSLELGDSALYFCASSVGPGRGWYEQYFGPGTRLTVT.

This clone was seen more than once but under ten times. J is TRBJ1-6 and V is TRBV30; a possible D gene is TRBD1 (5 bases). The CDR3 extends over 13 amino acids. The germline V gene encodes CDR1 GTSNPN and CDR2 SVGIG (reference sequence). Trimming shortened V by 4 bases and J by 7 bases, and 11 bases separated the two germline ends. The CDR3: CAWKVGGNSPLHF. CDR3 coding DNA: TGTGCCTGGAAGGTCGGGGGAAATTCACCCCTCCACTTT.

The chain's CDR3 is CASKLAGAAYEQYV. The CDR3 bases are TGTGCCAGCAAATTAGCGGGGGCGGCCTACGAGCAGTACGTC. The chain carries TRBV6-5 and TRBJ2-7, with TRBD2 matching 9 bases. J was trimmed by 2 bases and V by 7 bases; bases with no gene match: 6. In germline, CDR1 is MNHEY, CDR2 SVGAGI. This CDR3 is built from 14 residues.

The chain is built from TRBV11-2 and TRBJ1-2; D uncertain. The V end lost 2 bases, the J end lost 3 bases, and 13 bases lay between the germline ends. The CDR3 extends over 15 amino acids. Germline CDR1 is SGHAT and CDR2 is FQNNGV. The DNA for the CDR3 is TGTGCCAGCAGCTTAACGGTCTTGGGCCACTATGGCTACACCTTC. Amino acids: CASSLTVLGHYGYTF.

The CDR3 DNA reads TGTGCCAGCAGCTTCCCCCAAACGGGGAACTCTGGAAACACCATATATTTT. This sequence encodes CASSFPQTGNSGNTIYF. The rearrangement joins TRBV7-9 to TRBJ1-3; D remains unclear. Germline lookup yields CDR1 SEHNR and CDR2 FQNEAQ (reference sequence). Trimming took 3 bases from V and 0 from J, leaving 15 bases between them. CDR3 length: 17 amino acids.